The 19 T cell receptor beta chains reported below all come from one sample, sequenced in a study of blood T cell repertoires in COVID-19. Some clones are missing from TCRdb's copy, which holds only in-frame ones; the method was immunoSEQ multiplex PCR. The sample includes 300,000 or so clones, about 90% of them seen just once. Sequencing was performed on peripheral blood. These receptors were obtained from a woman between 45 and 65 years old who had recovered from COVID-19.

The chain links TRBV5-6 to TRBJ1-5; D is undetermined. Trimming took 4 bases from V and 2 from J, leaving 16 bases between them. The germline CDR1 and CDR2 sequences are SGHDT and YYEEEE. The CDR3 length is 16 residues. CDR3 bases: TGTGCCAGCAGCCCGGGAGGTGGGTTGGGCAATCAGCCCCAGCATTTT. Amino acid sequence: CASSPGGGLGNQPQHF.

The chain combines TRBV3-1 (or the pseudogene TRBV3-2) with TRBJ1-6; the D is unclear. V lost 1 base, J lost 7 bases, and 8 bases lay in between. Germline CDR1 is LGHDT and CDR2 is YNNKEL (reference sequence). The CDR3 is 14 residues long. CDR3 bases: TGTGCCAGCAGCCAAGCTGCTAGGAATTCACCCCTCCACTTT. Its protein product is CASSQAARNSPLHF.

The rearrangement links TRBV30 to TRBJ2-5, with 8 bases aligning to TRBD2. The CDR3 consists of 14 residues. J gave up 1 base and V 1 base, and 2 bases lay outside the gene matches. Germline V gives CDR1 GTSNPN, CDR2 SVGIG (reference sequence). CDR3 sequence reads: CAWSAGGIQETQYF. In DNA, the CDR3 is TGTGCCTGGAGTGCGGGGGGGATCCAAGAGACCCAGTACTTC.

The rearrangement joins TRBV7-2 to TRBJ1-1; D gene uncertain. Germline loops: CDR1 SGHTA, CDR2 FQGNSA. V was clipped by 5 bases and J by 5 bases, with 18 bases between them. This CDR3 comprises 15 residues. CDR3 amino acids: CASSPRAGFQTEAFF. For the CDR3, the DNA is TGTGCCAGCAGCCCGAGGGCGGGGTTTCAGACTGAAGCTTTCTTT.

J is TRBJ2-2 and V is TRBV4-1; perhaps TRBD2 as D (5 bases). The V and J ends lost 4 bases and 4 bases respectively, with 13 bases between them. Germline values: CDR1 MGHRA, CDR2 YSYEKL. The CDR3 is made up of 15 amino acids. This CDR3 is CASSPQTGFTGELFF. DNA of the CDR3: TGCGCCAGCAGCCCCCAAACGGGGTTCACCGGGGAGCTGTTTTTT.

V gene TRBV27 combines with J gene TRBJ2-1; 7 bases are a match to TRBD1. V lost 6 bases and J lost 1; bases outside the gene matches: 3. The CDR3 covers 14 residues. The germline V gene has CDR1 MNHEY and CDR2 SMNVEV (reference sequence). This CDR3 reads CASSRQGSYNEQFF. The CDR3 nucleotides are TGTGCCAGCAGCCGACAGGGATCCTACAATGAGCAGTTCTTC.

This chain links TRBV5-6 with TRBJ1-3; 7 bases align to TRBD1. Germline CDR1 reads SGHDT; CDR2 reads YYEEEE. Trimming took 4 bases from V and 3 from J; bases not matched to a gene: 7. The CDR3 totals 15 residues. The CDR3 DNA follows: TGTGCCAGCAGCCCGACAGGGTTGTTTGGAAACACCATATATTTT. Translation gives CASSPTGLFGNTIYF.

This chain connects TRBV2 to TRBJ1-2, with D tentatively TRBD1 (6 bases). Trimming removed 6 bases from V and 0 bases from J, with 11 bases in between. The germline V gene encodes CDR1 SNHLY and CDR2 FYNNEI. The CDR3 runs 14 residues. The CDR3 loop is CASRGTRSNYGYTF. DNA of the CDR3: TGTGCCAGCAGGGGGACAAGATCTAACTATGGCTACACCTTC.

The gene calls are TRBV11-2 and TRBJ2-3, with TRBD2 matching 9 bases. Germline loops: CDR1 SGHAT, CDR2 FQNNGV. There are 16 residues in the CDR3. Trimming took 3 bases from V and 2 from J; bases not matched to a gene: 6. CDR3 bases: TGTGCCAGCAGCTTCCGTAGCGGGGGCCTCACAGATACGCAGTATTTT. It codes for CASSFRSGGLTDTQYF.

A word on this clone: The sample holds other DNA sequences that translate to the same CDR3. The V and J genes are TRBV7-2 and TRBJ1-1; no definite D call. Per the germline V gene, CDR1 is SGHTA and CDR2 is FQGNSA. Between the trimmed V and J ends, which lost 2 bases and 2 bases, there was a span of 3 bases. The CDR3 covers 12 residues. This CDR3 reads CASSLSNTEAFF. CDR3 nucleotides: TGTGCCAGCAGCTTATCTAACACTGAAGCTTTCTTT.

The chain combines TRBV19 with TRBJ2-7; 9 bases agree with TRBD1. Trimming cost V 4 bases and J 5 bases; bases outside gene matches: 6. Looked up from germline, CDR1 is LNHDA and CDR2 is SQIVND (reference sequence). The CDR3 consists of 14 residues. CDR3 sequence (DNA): TGTGCCAGTAGTAAAACAGGGGGCCAGGACGAGCAGTACTTC. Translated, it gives CASSKTGGQDEQYF.

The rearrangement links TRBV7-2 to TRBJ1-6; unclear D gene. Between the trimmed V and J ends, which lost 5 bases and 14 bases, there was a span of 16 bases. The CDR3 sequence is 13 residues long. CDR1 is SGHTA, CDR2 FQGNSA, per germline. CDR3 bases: TGTGCCAGCAGCCTAAGCCCCCTCCAAGCCCTCCACTTT. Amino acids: CASSLSPLQALHF. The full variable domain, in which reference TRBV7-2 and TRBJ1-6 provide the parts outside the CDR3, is GAGVSQSPSNKVTEKGKDVELRCDPISGHTALYWYRQSLGQGLEFLIYFQGNSAPDKSGLPSDRFSAERTGGSVSTLTIQRTQQEDSAVYLCASSLSPLQALHFGNGTRLTVT.

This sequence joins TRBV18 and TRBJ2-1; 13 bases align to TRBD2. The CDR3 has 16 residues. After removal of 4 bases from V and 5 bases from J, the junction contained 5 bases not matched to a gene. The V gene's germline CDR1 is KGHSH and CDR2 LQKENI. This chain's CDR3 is CASSHRTSGGNNEQFF. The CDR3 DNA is TGTGCCAGCTCACACCGGACTAGCGGGGGCAACAATGAGCAGTTCTTC. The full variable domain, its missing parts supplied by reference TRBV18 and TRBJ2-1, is NAGVMQNPRHLVRRRGQEARLRCSPMKGHSHVYWYRQLPEEGLKFMVYLQKENIIDESGMPKERFSAEFPKEGPSILRIQQVVRGDSAAYFCASSHRTSGGNNEQFFGPGTRLTVL.

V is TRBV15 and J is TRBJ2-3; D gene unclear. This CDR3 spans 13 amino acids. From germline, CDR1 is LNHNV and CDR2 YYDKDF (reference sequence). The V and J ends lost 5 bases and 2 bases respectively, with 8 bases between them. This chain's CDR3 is CATSQQLTDTQYF. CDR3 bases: TGTGCCACCAGCCAACAGCTCACAGATACGCAGTATTTT.

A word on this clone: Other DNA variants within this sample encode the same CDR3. CDR3 in DNA: TGCGCCAGCAGCTTGGGGCTAGCGGGAGGCACAGATACGCAGTATTTT. Its translation is CASSLGLAGGTDTQYF. The chain couples TRBV5-1 to TRBJ2-3, with 10 bases identical to TRBD2. The V segment lost 0 bases and the J segment 1 base; nucleotides outside the gene matches: 2. Germline CDR1 SGHRS, CDR2 YFSETQ. The CDR3 totals 16 residues.

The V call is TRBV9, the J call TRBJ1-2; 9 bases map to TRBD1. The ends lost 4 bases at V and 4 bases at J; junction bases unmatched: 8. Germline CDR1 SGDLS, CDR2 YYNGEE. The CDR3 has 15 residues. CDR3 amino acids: CASSSSTGGSYGYTF. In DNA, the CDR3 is TGTGCCAGCAGCTCTTCTACAGGGGGCAGCTATGGCTACACCTTC.

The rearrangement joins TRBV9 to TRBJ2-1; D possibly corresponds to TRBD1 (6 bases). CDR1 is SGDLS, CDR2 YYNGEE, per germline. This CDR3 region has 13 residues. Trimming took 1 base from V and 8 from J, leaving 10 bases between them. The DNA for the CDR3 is TGTGCCAGCAGCGTAAGCAGGGGTTATGAGCAGTTCTTC. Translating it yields CASSVSRGYEQFF. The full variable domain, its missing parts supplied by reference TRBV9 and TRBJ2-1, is DSGVTQTPKHLITATGQRVTLRCSPRSGDLSVYWYQQSLDQGLQFLIQYYNGEERAKGNILERFSAQQFPDLHSELNLSSLELGDSALYFCASSVSRGYEQFFGPGTRLTVL.

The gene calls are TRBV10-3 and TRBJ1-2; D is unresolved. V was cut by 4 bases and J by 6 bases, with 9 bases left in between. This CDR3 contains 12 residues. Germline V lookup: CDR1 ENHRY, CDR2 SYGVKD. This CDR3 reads CAISAEENGYTF. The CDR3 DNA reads TGTGCCATCAGTGCGGAGGAGAATGGCTACACCTTC.

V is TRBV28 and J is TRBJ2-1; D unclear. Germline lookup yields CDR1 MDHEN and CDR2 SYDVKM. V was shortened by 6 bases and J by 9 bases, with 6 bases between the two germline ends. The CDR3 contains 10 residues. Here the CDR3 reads CASSFGEQFF. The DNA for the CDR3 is TGTGCCAGCAGCTTCGGTGAGCAGTTCTTC.